This T cell receptor (beta chain) was captured by sequencing in a study of T-cell reconstitution after alpha-beta-depleted transplantation in children. Study conclusions and caveats: T-cell counts and diversity were attributed mostly to newly produced T cells one year after transplant. Several hundred rapidly expanded clones from non-depleted graft cells reportedly supplied alpha-beta T cells about two months post-transplant. The study traced high day-60 TCRbeta diversity in some patients to surviving recipient T cells and thymic progenitors.

V lost 5 bases to trimming and J lost 7 bases; unmatched junction nucleotides: 9. Germline V gene lookup returns CDR1 SNHLY and CDR2 FYNNEI. The CDR3 sequence is 15 residues long. Construction of the TCRbeta library involved unique molecular identifiers. TCRdb re-called the PCR reads with MiXCR, one entry per CDR3 protein. This sample carries 330,000 or so distinct CDR3 sequences, almost 8% of them seen once, and the ten largest clones take approximately 9.1%. As regards this clonotype: Its target is not known.

The source of this sequence is a female patient aged 2-10 years who had a stem cell transplant for Fanconi anemia, so the T cells may come from the graft donor. V usage is TRBV2 and J usage is TRBJ2-2; 8 positions agree with TRBD1. The sequences come from peripheral blood, collected 360 days after TCRalphabeta/CD19-depleted stem cell transplant. In DNA, the CDR3 is TGTGCCAGCAGTCGGGCCAGGGGGCTTAACGGGGAGCTGTTTTTT. Residues: CASSRARGLNGELFF.